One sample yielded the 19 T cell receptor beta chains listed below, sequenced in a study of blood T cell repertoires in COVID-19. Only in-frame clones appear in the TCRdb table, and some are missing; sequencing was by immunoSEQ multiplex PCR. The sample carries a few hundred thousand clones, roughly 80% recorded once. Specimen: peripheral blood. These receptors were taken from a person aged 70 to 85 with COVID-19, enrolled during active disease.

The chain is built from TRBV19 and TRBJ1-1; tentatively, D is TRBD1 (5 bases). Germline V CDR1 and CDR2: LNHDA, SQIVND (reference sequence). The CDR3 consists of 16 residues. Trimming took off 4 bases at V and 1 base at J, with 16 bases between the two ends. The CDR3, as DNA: TGTGCCAGTAGTACTCATGGGGGGACCCCGAACACTGAAGCTTTCTTT. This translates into CASSTHGGTPNTEAFF.

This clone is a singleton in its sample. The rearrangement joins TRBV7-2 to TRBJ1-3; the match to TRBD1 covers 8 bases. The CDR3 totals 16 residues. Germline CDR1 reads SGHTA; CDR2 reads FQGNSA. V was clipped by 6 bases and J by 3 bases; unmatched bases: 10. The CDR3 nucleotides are TGTGCCAGCAGGTCCGGGACAGGCCCTAGTGGAAACACCATATATTTT. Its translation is CASRSGTGPSGNTIYF.

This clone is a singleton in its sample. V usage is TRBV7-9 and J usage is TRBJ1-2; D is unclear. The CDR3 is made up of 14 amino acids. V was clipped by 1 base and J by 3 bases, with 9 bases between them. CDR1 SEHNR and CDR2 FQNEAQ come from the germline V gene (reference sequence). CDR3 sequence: CASSLGVQDYGYTF. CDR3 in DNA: TGTGCCAGCAGCTTAGGTGTCCAGGACTATGGCTACACCTTC.

The CDR3 coding sequence is TGTGCCATCAGTGAATCAAATGAGCAGTTCTTC. This sequence encodes CAISESNEQFF. The rearrangement joins TRBV10-3 to TRBJ2-1, with unresolved D. This CDR3 is built from 11 residues. The germline V gene encodes CDR1 ENHRY and CDR2 SYGVKD. V was cut by 3 bases and J by 7 bases, with 4 bases left in between.

The CDR3 region is CATSSRTGRETQYF. The CDR3 DNA is TGTGCCACCAGCAGCCGGACAGGGAGAGAGACCCAGTACTTC. This chain joins TRBV15 and TRBJ2-5, with 8 nucleotides matching TRBD1. The V segment lost 3 bases and the J segment 4 bases; nucleotides outside the gene matches: 4. CDR1 is LNHNV and CDR2 is YYDKDF in the germline V gene (reference sequence). There are 14 residues in the CDR3.

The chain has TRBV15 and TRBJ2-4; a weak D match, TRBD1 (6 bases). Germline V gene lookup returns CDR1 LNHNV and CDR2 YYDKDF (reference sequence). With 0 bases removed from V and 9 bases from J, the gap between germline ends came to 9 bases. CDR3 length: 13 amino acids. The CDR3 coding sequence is TGTGCCACCAGCAGAGATGGACAGATCATTCAGTACTTC. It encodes CATSRDGQIIQYF.

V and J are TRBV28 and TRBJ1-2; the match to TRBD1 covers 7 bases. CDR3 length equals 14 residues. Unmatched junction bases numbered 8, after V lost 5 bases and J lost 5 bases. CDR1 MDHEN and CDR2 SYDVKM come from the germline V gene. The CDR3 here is CASSPNRGIYGYTF. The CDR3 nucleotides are TGTGCCAGCAGTCCTAACAGGGGTATTTATGGCTACACCTTC.

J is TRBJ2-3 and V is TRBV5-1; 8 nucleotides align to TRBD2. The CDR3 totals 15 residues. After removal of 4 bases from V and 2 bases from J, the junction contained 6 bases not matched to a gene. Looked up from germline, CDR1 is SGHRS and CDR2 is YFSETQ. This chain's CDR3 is CASSTGLVLTDTQYF. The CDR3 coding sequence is TGCGCCAGCAGCACGGGACTAGTTCTCACAGATACGCAGTATTTT.

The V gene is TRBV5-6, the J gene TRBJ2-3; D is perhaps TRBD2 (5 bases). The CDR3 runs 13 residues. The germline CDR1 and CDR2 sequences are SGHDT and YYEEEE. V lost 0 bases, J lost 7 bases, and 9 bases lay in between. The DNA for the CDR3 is TGTGCCAGCAGCTTGGTTTCCGGGAATACGCAGTATTTT. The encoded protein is CASSLVSGNTQYF.

This CDR3 is CASSPTPDRGKRETQYF. The CDR3 coding sequence is TGTGCCAGCTCCCCTACCCCGGACAGGGGTAAGCGTGAGACCCAGTACTTC. V usage is TRBV18 and J usage is TRBJ2-5; 9 nucleotides agree with TRBD1. V was pared by 6 bases and J by 5 bases, with 16 bases of the junction left unmatched. Germline V CDR1 and CDR2: KGHSH, LQKENI. The CDR3 extends over 17 amino acids.

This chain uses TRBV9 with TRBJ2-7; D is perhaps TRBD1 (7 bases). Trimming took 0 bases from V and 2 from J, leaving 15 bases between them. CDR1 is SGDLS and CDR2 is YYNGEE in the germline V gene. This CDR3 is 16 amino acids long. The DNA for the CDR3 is TGTGCCAGCAGCGTAGTGCCTGGAGGGGGCCCCTACGAGCAGTACTTC. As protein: CASSVVPGGGPYEQYF. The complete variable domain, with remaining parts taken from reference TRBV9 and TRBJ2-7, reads DSGVTQTPKHLITATGQRVTLRCSPRSGDLSVYWYQQSLDQGLQFLIQYYNGEERAKGNILERFSAQQFPDLHSELNLSSLELGDSALYFCASSVVPGGGPYEQYFGPGTRLTVT.

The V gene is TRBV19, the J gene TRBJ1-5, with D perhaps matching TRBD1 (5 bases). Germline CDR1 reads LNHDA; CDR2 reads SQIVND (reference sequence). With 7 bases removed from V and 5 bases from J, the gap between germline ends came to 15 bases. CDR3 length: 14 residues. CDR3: CASIGRGEHQPQHF. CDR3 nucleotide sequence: TGTGCCAGTATCGGGAGAGGGGAACATCAGCCCCAGCATTTT.

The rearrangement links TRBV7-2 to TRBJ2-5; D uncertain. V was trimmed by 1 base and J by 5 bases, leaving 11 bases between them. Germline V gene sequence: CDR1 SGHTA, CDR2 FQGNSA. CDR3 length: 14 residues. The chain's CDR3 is CASSLGIGVETQYF. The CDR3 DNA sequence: TGTGCCAGCAGCTTAGGTATTGGAGTTGAGACCCAGTACTTC.

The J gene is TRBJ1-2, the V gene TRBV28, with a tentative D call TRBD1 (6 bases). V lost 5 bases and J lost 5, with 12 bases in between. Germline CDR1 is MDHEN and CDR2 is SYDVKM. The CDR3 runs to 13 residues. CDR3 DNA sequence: TGTGCCAGCAGTCCCAGGGGTCGGTATGGCTACACCTTC. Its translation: CASSPRGRYGYTF.

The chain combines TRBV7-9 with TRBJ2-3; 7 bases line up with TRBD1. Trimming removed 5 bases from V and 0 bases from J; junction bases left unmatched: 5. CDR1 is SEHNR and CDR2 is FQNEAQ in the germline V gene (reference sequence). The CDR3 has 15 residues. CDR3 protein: CASSVPGQSTDTQYF. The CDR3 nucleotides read TGTGCCAGCAGCGTGCCGGGACAGAGCACAGATACGCAGTATTTT.

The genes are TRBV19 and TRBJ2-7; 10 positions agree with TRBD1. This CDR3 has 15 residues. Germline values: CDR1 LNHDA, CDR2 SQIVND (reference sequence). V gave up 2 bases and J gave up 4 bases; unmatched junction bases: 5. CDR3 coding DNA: TGTGCCAGTAGTATAAGACAGGGGGCTTTTTACGAGCAGTACTTC. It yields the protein CASSIRQGAFYEQYF.

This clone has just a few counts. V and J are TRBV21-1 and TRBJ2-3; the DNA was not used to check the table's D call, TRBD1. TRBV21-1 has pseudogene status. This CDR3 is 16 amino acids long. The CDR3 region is CASSIRQGSGTDTQYF. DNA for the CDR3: TGTGCCAGCAGCATAAGACAGGGGAGTGGCACAGATACGCAGTATTTT.

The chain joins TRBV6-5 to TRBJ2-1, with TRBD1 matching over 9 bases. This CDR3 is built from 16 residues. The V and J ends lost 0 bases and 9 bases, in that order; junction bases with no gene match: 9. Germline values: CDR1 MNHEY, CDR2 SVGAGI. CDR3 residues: CASSYSRGTGYGEQFF. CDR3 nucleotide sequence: TGTGCCAGCAGTTACTCGAGAGGGACAGGGTATGGTGAGCAGTTCTTC.

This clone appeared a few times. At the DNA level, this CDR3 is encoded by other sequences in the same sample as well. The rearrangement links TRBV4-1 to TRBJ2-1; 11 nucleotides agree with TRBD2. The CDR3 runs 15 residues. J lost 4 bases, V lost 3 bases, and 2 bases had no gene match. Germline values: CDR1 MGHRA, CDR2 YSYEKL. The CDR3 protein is CASSQLAGGYNEQFF. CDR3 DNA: TGCGCCAGCAGCCAGTTAGCGGGAGGGTACAATGAGCAGTTCTTC.